Sequencing of this T cell receptor beta chain was carried out in a study of breast tumors, draining lymph nodes, adjacent tissues (dated by TCRdb to 2016 to 2017). Turning to the overall study: The study compared TCR beta repertoires across tumor, adjacent nontumor tissue and axillary lymph nodes from breast cancer patients. The study was designed to assess the relationships and possible T-cell exchange between tumor, surrounding tissue and draining lymph node repertoires in human breast cancer.

This sample was sequenced with an Illumina HiSeq 2000. Multiplex PCR amplification was used to generate the TCR beta chain libraries. The amplified TCR beta chain products were analyzed by high-throughput sequencing. TCRdb applied fastp at Q25 and MiXCR to the public reads, then kept only in-frame beta chains. All rows with the same CDR3 protein become a single entry with the most common DNA and genes. The sample includes about 47,000 distinct CDR3 sequences, with more than 20% observed a single time. The ten largest clones add up to 8% of the sample. V is pared back by 6 bases and J by 8 bases, with 22 bases lying between the germline termini. The CDR3 measures 14 amino acids from cysteine to phenylalanine. The read is trimmed to its CDR3 DNA, 42 bases read in frame from base 1. From a lookup of the germline V gene (reference sequence), CDR1 and CDR2 are DFQATT and SNEGSKA. This clonotype has at least ten counts. The specificity of this receptor is unknown. One base away there is no much larger clone; base qualities are not given.

Overall results and qualifications from the work: Rather than being directly demonstrated, the conclusion that tumor T cells originate in lymph nodes was presented as consistent with a hypothesis. The data were considered consistent with most tumor T cells being derived from the lymph node and subsequently expanding within tumor tissue. Tumor and nontumor tissue repertoires were significantly more similar in luminal-like than in basal-like breast cancer. Tumor T-cell repertoires showed less diversity than lymph node repertoires and more diversity than nontumor tissue repertoires, and tumor T-cell repertoires showed preferential V and J gene usage.

The material sequenced was breast tumor tissue. The receptor was isolated from a female donor with breast cancer. Some clones in this sample may be carry-over from other donors' samples. The receptor chain draws on TRBV20-1 and TRBJ1-2; tentative D gene TRBD1, with 6 bases matching. CDR3 sequence: CSARPAQGQLGYTF. The DNA reads as follows: TGCAGTGCAAGACCCGCGCAGGGGCAGTTGGGCTACACCTTC.